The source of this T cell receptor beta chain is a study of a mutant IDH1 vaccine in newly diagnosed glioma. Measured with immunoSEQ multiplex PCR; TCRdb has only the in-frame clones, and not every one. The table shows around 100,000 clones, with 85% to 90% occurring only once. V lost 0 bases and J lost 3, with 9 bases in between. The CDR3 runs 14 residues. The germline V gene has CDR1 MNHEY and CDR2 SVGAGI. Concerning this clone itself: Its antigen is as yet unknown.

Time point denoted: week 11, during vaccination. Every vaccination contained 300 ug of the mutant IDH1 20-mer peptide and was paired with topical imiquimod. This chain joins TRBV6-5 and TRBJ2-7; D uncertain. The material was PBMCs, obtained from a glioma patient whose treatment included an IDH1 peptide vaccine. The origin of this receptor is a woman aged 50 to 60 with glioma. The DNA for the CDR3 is TGTGCCAGCAGTTACTCCCAGGACCTCTACGAGCAGTACTTC. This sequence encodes CASSYSQDLYEQYF.